The clone carrying this T cell receptor beta chain came up a few times. Its specificity is unknown. V lost 5 bases to trimming and J lost 1 base, with 12 bases between them. CDR1 and CDR2 from the germline V gene are SEHNR and FQNEAQ (reference sequence). CDR3 length: 15 amino acids. The template was genomic DNA from peripheral blood, not RNA. Rearranged V-D-J TRB sequences were amplified with a mixed TRB-A/B primer pool. TCRdb fed the multiplex PCR reads into MiXCR, producing one record per CDR3 protein. Seen here are about 5,000 distinct CDR3 sequences, under 30% observed once, and the top ten hold roughly 19%. The data were taken from a study of T cell repertoires in aging, cancer and after chemotherapy. Study-level findings and limits: Age-matched healthy donors had significantly more diverse, less clonal blood TCR repertoires than untreated cancer patients. In each cancer cohort, median generation probability increased across chemotherapy, suggesting thymic output rebounded.

This sequence was found in a human donor in good health. The sequenced sample was blood. V is TRBV7-9 and J is TRBJ1-5; the D is unclear. CDR3 in amino acids: CASSPPGGSNQPQHF. As DNA, the CDR3 is TGTGCCAGCAGCCCCCCCGGCGGAAGCAATCAGCCCCAGCATTTT.